The 32 T cell receptor beta chains below were found in one sample sequenced in a study of CD8 T cells in Susac syndrome. An input of 0.5 to 1 ug of RNA was subjected to reverse transcription using random hexamers. TCRdb used MiXCR to reprocess the immunoSEQ multiplex PCR reads, holding one entry per CDR3 protein. Found here are some 450,000 distinct CDR3 sequences, around 83% of them singletons; the top ten hold around 0.12%. The sequenced sample consisted of CD8+ T cells from PBMCs. The receptors here all came from a human donor with multiple sclerosis.

This chain uses TRBV27 with TRBJ2-3, with TRBD2 matching 13 bases. Germline V gene data show CDR1 as MNHEY and CDR2 as SMNVEV (reference sequence). Unmatched junction bases numbered 3, after V lost 6 bases and J lost 3 bases. The CDR3 spans 15 residues. The CDR3 nucleotides read TGTGCCAGCAGACAACTAGCGGGAGGGACAGATACGCAGTATTTT. This codes for CASRQLAGGTDTQYF.

The chain uses TRBV27 and TRBJ1-1, with 10 bases aligning to TRBD1. CDR1 is MNHEY and CDR2 is SMNVEV in the germline V gene (reference sequence). V lost 3 bases and J lost 3; bases outside the gene matches: 10. The CDR3 has 17 residues. The CDR3 here is CASSFRGTGVFDTEAFF. The CDR3 DNA reads TGTGCCAGCAGTTTTCGCGGGACAGGGGTTTTCGACACTGAAGCTTTCTTT.

The chain joins TRBV27 to TRBJ2-6; TRBD2 aligns across 9 bases. In germline, CDR1 is MNHEY, CDR2 SMNVEV (reference sequence). The CDR3 runs to 17 residues. Losses at the gene ends were 5 bases for V and 1 base for J; bases not matched to a gene: 6. The CDR3 loop is CASSPSGVKSGANVLTF. The CDR3 bases are TGTGCCAGCAGTCCTAGCGGGGTTAAATCTGGGGCCAACGTCCTGACTTTC.

The rearrangement uses TRBV6-2 or TRBV6-3 and TRBJ2-2, with D possibly matching TRBD1 (6 bases). The V end was cut by 6 bases, the J end by 7 bases, with 24 bases between. CDR3 length: 17 residues. The germline V gene has CDR1 MNHEY and CDR2 SVGEGT. The CDR3 DNA follows: TGTGCCAGCAGGGCTCTCCCGGACAGACCCTATAGCGGGGAGCTGTTTTTT. Translated, it gives CASRALPDRPYSGELFF.

The chain joins TRBV6-6 to TRBJ2-7; tentatively, D is TRBD1 (7 bases). With 2 bases removed from V and 7 bases from J, the gap between germline ends came to 12 bases. The germline CDR1 and CDR2 sequences are MNHNY and SVGAGI (reference sequence). This CDR3 comprises 13 residues. The CDR3, as DNA: TGTGCCAGCAGTTACCTACAGGGGAGGGAGCAGTACTTC. Translation: CASSYLQGREQYF.

The chain couples TRBV6-5 to TRBJ2-7, with a possible D match to TRBD2 (6 bases). V was cut by 0 bases and J by 3 bases, with 12 bases left in between. CDR3 size: 15 residues. Germline loops: CDR1 MNHEY, CDR2 SVGAGI. In DNA form, the CDR3 reads TGTGCCAGCAGTTACTCACGGGACTTTTACTACGAGCAGTACTTC. It yields the protein CASSYSRDFYYEQYF.

The V call is TRBV27, the J call TRBJ2-5; the match to TRBD2 covers 11 bases. With V trimmed by 5 bases and J by 5 bases, 7 bases remained unmatched. The CDR3 spans 15 residues. Germline loops: CDR1 MNHEY, CDR2 SMNVEV (reference sequence). The CDR3 is CASSLTSGKWETQYF. As DNA, the CDR3 is TGTGCCAGCAGTCTGACTAGCGGGAAATGGGAGACCCAGTACTTC.

This chain connects TRBV13 to TRBJ2-7; D may correspond to TRBD1 or TRBD2 (5 bases each). V was shortened by 5 bases and J by 0 bases, with 11 bases between the two germline ends. The CDR3 has 14 residues. Germline loops: CDR1 PRHDT, CDR2 FYEKMQ (reference sequence). CDR3 in amino acids: CASSPGPYSYEQYF. DNA of the CDR3: TGTGCCAGCAGCCCGGGACCGTACTCCTACGAGCAGTACTTC.

The V and J genes are TRBV10-3 and TRBJ1-5, with TRBD1 identical over 10 bases. From germline, CDR1 is ENHRY and CDR2 SYGVKD. The CDR3 extends over 14 amino acids. In DNA, the CDR3 is TGTGCTTCGGGGACAGGGGATAGCAATCGTCCCCAGCATTTT. Translated: CASGTGDSNRPQHF.

The genes are TRBV27 and TRBJ1-2; D gene uncertain. CDR3 length: 13 residues. Germline V lookup: CDR1 MNHEY, CDR2 SMNVEV (reference sequence). Deletions cut 0 bases from V and 3 bases from J, with 5 bases between. The CDR3 DNA follows: TGTGCCAGCAGTTTATCACGTTACTATGGCTACACCTTC. This gives the protein CASSLSRYYGYTF.

The chain has TRBV12-3 or TRBV12-4 and TRBJ2-1; unclear D gene. The V end was cut by 8 bases, the J end by 5 bases, with 10 bases between. The CDR3 length is 12 residues. CDR3 sequence (DNA): TGTGCCAGCGGGGAAGGTCACAATGAGCAGTTCTTC. This translates into CASGEGHNEQFF.

The V and J genes are TRBV19 and TRBJ1-6; D is possibly TRBD1 (6 bases). Trimming left V 6 bases short and J 10 bases short, with 13 bases between. This CDR3 has 13 residues. The germline CDR1 and CDR2 sequences are LNHDA and SQIVND (reference sequence). CDR3 in DNA: TGTGCCAGTAGGATACAGGGAGGATCACCCCTCCACTTT. Amino acid sequence: CASRIQGGSPLHF.

The V call is TRBV28, the J call TRBJ1-1; D unclear. Germline CDR1 MDHEN, CDR2 SYDVKM. The CDR3 loop spans 14 amino acids. Trimming stripped 3 bases from V and 3 bases from J, with 11 bases between. DNA of the CDR3: TGTGCCAGCAGTTTCGACGCCATCCACACTGAAGCTTTCTTT. As protein: CASSFDAIHTEAFF.

The J gene is TRBJ2-1, the V gene TRBV9; TRBD1 matches at 9 bases. Germline V gene data show CDR1 as SGDLS and CDR2 as YYNGEE. Trimming removed 3 bases from V and 12 bases from J; junction bases left unmatched: 19. The CDR3 covers 17 residues. For the CDR3, the DNA is TGTGCCAGCAGCGGCCCCCGGGACAGGGAGGATCCGGTTGTGCAGTTCTTC. Amino acids: CASSGPRDREDPVVQFF.

The chain has TRBV4-1 and TRBJ2-5; D is undetermined. V shed 3 bases and J shed 0 bases, with 8 bases lying between them. This CDR3 is 14 amino acids long. Per germline, CDR1 MGHRA and CDR2 YSYEKL. CDR3 in amino acids: CASSQYAYQETQYF. The CDR3 DNA sequence: TGCGCCAGCAGCCAGTACGCGTACCAAGAGACCCAGTACTTC.

The CDR3 protein is CSARPRDGGMNTEAFF. CDR3 coding DNA: TGCAGTGCCCGGCCTCGGGACGGCGGGATGAACACTGAAGCTTTCTTT. The chain employs TRBV20-1 and TRBJ1-1; weak D call: TRBD1 (5 bases). V was cut by 6 bases and J by 0 bases, with 20 bases left in between. The CDR3 is 16 residues long. Germline CDR1 DFQATT, CDR2 SNEGSKA (reference sequence).

This clonotype occurred once. V usage is TRBV5-1 and J usage is TRBJ2-1; tentative D call: TRBD2 (5 bases). V was clipped by 9 bases and J by 2 bases, with 18 bases between them. The CDR3 runs to 15 residues. Germline-derived CDR1 and CDR2 are SGHRS and YFSETQ. The CDR3 DNA sequence: TGCGCCACCTCGCCGCTTGAAGCGGCCTACAATGAGCAGTTCTTC. This gives the protein CATSPLEAAYNEQFF.

The genes are TRBV20-1 and TRBJ2-7, with D perhaps TRBD1 (6 bases). The germline V gene encodes CDR1 DFQATT and CDR2 SNEGSKA (reference sequence). The CDR3 is 17 amino acids. V was trimmed by 1 base and J by 2 bases, leaving 21 bases between them. CDR3 loop: CSARVPSWNQGTYEQYF. In DNA, the CDR3 is TGCAGTGCTAGAGTCCCAAGTTGGAACCAGGGGACCTACGAGCAGTACTTC.

V gene TRBV5-4 combines with J gene TRBJ2-1, with 7 positions matching TRBD2. This CDR3 is built from 16 residues. Trimming took 0 bases from V and 1 from J; bases not matched to a gene: 4. Germline CDR1 reads SGHNT; CDR2 reads YYREEE (reference sequence). This CDR3 reads CASSLGGGFSYNEQFF. DNA of the CDR3: TGTGCCAGCAGCTTGGGGGGGGGATTTTCCTACAATGAGCAGTTCTTC.

This chain uses TRBV7-2 with TRBJ2-1; 8 nucleotides align to TRBD2. Germline loops: CDR1 SGHTA, CDR2 FQGNSA. This CDR3 has 16 amino acids. J lost 4 bases, V lost 5 bases, and 10 bases had no gene match. CDR3 amino acids: CASSDDRGGTYNEQFF. Here the CDR3 DNA reads TGTGCCAGCAGCGACGACCGCGGGGGGACTTACAATGAGCAGTTCTTC.

This chain uses TRBV2 with TRBJ1-5, with a possible D match to TRBD1 (5 bases). The CDR3 contains 13 residues. V lost 7 bases and J lost 4, with 11 bases in between. Germline CDR1 is SNHLY and CDR2 is FYNNEI. The CDR3 sequence: CASNPGGNQPQHF. In DNA form, the CDR3 reads TGTGCCAGCAATCCGGGGGGGAATCAGCCCCAGCATTTT.

This chain joins TRBV7-9 and TRBJ1-5; 10 nucleotides agree with TRBD1. CDR1 SEHNR and CDR2 FQNEAQ come from the germline V gene (reference sequence). The length of the CDR3 is 15 residues. The V and J ends lost 5 bases and 5 bases, in that order; junction bases with no gene match: 6. This CDR3 is CASSPGQGYYQPQHF. The CDR3 nucleotides read TGTGCCAGCAGCCCGGGACAGGGGTACTATCAGCCCCAGCATTTT. Based on the CDR3 plus reference TRBV7-9 and TRBJ1-5, the full variable domain is DTGVSQNPRHKITKRGQNVTFRCDPISEHNRLYWYRQTLGQGPEFLTYFQNEAQLEKSRLLSDRFSAERPKGSFSTLEIQRTEQGDSAMYLCASSPGQGYYQPQHFGDGTRLSIL.

CDR3 residues: CSVITGSSYEQYF. The CDR3, as DNA: TGCAGCGTTATCACCGGGAGCTCCTACGAGCAGTACTTC. V and J are TRBV29-1 and TRBJ2-7; tentative D call: TRBD2 (6 bases). The germline V gene encodes CDR1 SQVTM and CDR2 ANQGSEA. This CDR3 comprises 13 residues. The V and J ends lost 5 bases and 0 bases respectively, with 11 bases between them.

The chain uses TRBV3-1 and TRBJ2-5; 8 bases are shared with TRBD1. CDR1 is LGHDT, CDR2 YNNKEL, per germline (reference sequence). This CDR3 has 16 residues. J lost 1 base, V lost 1 base, and 5 bases had no gene match. DNA for the CDR3: TGTGCCAGCAGCCAAGTAATGGGACAGGCCCAAGAGACCCAGTACTTC. Translation gives CASSQVMGQAQETQYF.

The gene calls are TRBV14 and TRBJ2-7; the D is unclear. Trimming took 2 bases from V and 2 from J, leaving 10 bases between them. The CDR3 totals 14 residues. Germline V gene lookup returns CDR1 SGHDN and CDR2 FVKESK. CDR3: CASSQSPRPYEQYF. The CDR3 nucleotides are TGTGCCAGCAGCCAATCCCCCAGGCCCTACGAGCAGTACTTC.

The chain joins TRBV15 to TRBJ1-4; D is perhaps TRBD1 (5 bases). Germline values: CDR1 LNHNV, CDR2 YYDKDF (reference sequence). The CDR3 is made up of 16 amino acids. V dropped 5 bases and J dropped 2 bases, with 15 bases sitting between them. The DNA of the CDR3 is TGTGCCACCAGCTGGGGGACCGAAGGCACTAATGAAAAACTGTTTTTT. This translates into CATSWGTEGTNEKLFF.

This chain links TRBV5-1 with TRBJ2-3, with D perhaps matching TRBD2 (6 bases). The CDR3 runs 15 residues. Germline V gene data show CDR1 as SGHRS and CDR2 as YFSETQ. V lost 6 bases and J 5 bases, leaving 19 bases between the germline ends. In DNA form, the CDR3 reads TGCGCCAGCAACCCGGGAAGGGGAGGTGAAGATACGCAGTATTTT. Its translation: CASNPGRGGEDTQYF.

The V and J genes are TRBV30 and TRBJ2-7; D may be TRBD1 (5 bases). The CDR3 sequence is 12 residues long. Germline lookup yields CDR1 GTSNPN and CDR2 SVGIG (reference sequence). The V and J ends lost 1 base and 3 bases respectively, with 7 bases between them. The CDR3 reads CAWSEGNYEQYF. CDR3 DNA sequence: TGTGCCTGGAGTGAGGGGAACTACGAGCAGTACTTC.

The chain uses TRBV4-1 and TRBJ2-1; 9 nucleotides align to TRBD2. This CDR3 region has 18 residues. V was clipped by 0 bases and J by 7 bases; unmatched bases: 13. Germline values: CDR1 MGHRA, CDR2 YSYEKL. For the CDR3, the DNA is TGCGCCAGCAGCCAAGAGAATTATGCTAGCGGGATAGGTAATGAGCAGTTCTTC. As protein: CASSQENYASGIGNEQFF.

This chain links TRBV7-9 with TRBJ1-4; 8 bases line up with TRBD1. The CDR3 sequence is 14 residues long. Per germline, CDR1 SEHNR and CDR2 FQNEAQ (reference sequence). Losses at the gene ends were 7 bases for V and 8 bases for J; bases not matched to a gene: 9. CDR3 coding DNA: TGTGCCAGCACTGCAGGGGGCGCGGAGGAAAAACTGTTTTTT. Its protein product is CASTAGGAEEKLFF.

This chain joins TRBV19 and TRBJ1-5, with TRBD1 matching over 7 bases. The trim removed 7 bases at V and 0 bases at J, leaving 3 bases unmatched. Germline V gene lookup returns CDR1 LNHDA and CDR2 SQIVND (reference sequence). This CDR3 region has 14 residues. The CDR3 here is CASNTGDSNQPQHF. The CDR3 DNA sequence: TGTGCCAGTAATACAGGGGATAGCAATCAGCCCCAGCATTTT.

The CDR3 nucleotides read TGTGCCAGCAGTCGCGGCTGGACAGCGTCAGACGACGAGCAGTACTTC. Translated, it gives CASSRGWTASDDEQYF. This chain joins TRBV12-3 or TRBV12-4 and TRBJ2-7; perhaps TRBD1 as D (6 bases). Trimming left V 5 bases short and J 5 bases short, with 22 bases between. The length of the CDR3 is 16 residues.